The next 27 T cell receptor beta chains were all read from a single sample in a study of control samples from healthy donors and cancer patients. Some clones are missing from TCRdb's copy, which holds only in-frame ones; the method was immunoSEQ multiplex PCR. Among about 250,000 clones listed, approximately 80% were seen once. The specimen was PBMCs. The receptors originated from a woman aged 60 to 75 with lung cancer.

The chain employs TRBV7-9 and TRBJ2-2; D may correspond to TRBD1 or TRBD2 (5 bases each). V shed 1 base and J shed 1 base, with 13 bases lying between them. CDR1 is SEHNR, CDR2 FQNEAQ, per germline (reference sequence). The CDR3 totals 17 residues. DNA for the CDR3: TGTGCCAGCAGCTTAGAAGAGGGGAAGCTGAACACCGGGGAGCTGTTTTTT. It specifies CASSLEEGKLNTGELFF.

The chain is built from TRBV5-1 and TRBJ1-4; TRBD1 matches 8 bases. After removal of 5 bases from V and 10 bases from J, the junction contained 7 bases not matched to a gene. CDR1 is SGHRS, CDR2 YFSETQ, per germline. CDR3 length: 13 amino acids. CDR3 protein: CASSTTGVGKLFF. In nucleotides, the CDR3 is TGCGCCAGCAGTACGACAGGGGTTGGAAAACTGTTTTTT.

The J gene is TRBJ2-4, the V gene TRBV3-1 (or the pseudogene TRBV3-2); D is unclear. The CDR3 is 14 amino acids. Per the germline V gene, CDR1 is LGHDT and CDR2 is YNNKEL (reference sequence). V dropped 1 base and J dropped 0 bases, with 4 bases sitting between them. The CDR3 sequence: CASSQVGAKNIQYF. CDR3 sequence (DNA): TGTGCCAGCAGCCAAGTAGGAGCCAAAAACATTCAGTACTTC.

This rearrangement joins TRBV6-2 or TRBV6-3 to TRBJ1-2; TRBD1 aligns across 7 bases. This CDR3 contains 15 residues. V shed 6 bases and J 4 bases; nucleotides not matched to a gene: 11. Germline values: CDR1 MNHEY, CDR2 SVGEGT. The CDR3 is CASSPGTVPLYGYTF. The CDR3 coding sequence is TGTGCCAGCAGCCCCGGGACAGTCCCCCTCTATGGCTACACCTTC.

The chain employs TRBV5-4 and TRBJ2-7; D not certain. V was pared by 0 bases and J by 5 bases, with 12 bases between. Germline V gene data show CDR1 as SGHNT and CDR2 as YYREEE (reference sequence). CDR3 length: 14 residues. Here the CDR3 DNA reads TGTGCCAGCAGCTTGGTGACTGGGATCCACGAGCAGTACTTC. Translated: CASSLVTGIHEQYF.

This CDR3 is CAISERLPRYEQYF. The CDR3 nucleotides read TGTGCCATCAGTGAACGACTCCCACGCTACGAGCAGTACTTC. The chain links TRBV10-3 to TRBJ2-7, with no clear D. Germline V lookup: CDR1 ENHRY, CDR2 SYGVKD. The CDR3 sequence is 14 residues long. V was pared by 3 bases and J by 3 bases, with 12 bases between.

This clone showed up many times. The CDR3 coding sequence is TGTGCCAGTATTGGGCCCGGGGTATCGACCCAGCATTTT. It codes for CASIGPGVSTQHF. This chain uses TRBV19 with TRBJ1-5; D gene uncertain. The CDR3 consists of 13 residues. V was trimmed by 7 bases and J by 11 bases, leaving 18 bases between them. The V gene's germline CDR1 is LNHDA and CDR2 SQIVND (reference sequence).

The genes are TRBV4-1 and TRBJ2-5; D remains unclear. CDR3 length equals 13 residues. V lost 4 bases and J 2 bases, leaving 8 bases between the germline ends. The germline V gene encodes CDR1 MGHRA and CDR2 YSYEKL. The CDR3 protein is CASSPKMQETQYF. The CDR3 DNA is TGCGCCAGCAGCCCAAAAATGCAAGAGACCCAGTACTTC.

The chain combines TRBV6-5 with TRBJ2-5, with 7 bases matching TRBD2. Germline V gives CDR1 MNHEY, CDR2 SVGAGI. The V and J ends lost 7 bases and 7 bases, in that order; junction bases with no gene match: 9. This CDR3 has 13 residues. CDR3 sequence: CASNLEGRGTQYF. DNA of the CDR3: TGTGCCAGCAATCTGGAGGGGAGGGGGACCCAGTACTTC.

This clone was observed once. The V call is TRBV7-6, the J call TRBJ1-2; tentatively, D is TRBD1 (5 bases). The CDR3 loop spans 15 amino acids. In germline, CDR1 is SGHVS, CDR2 FNYEAQ. V lost 5 bases, J lost 4 bases, and 17 bases lay in between. The CDR3 region has the DNA TGTGCCAGCAGCCCAGACGGCACCGGGGCCTATGGCTACACCTTC. This encodes CASSPDGTGAYGYTF.

CDR3 in DNA: TGTGCCTCGGGCAAGGGGGGCAAAAACATTCAGTACTTC. Protein: CASGKGGKNIQYF. The chain uses TRBV12-3 or TRBV12-4 and TRBJ2-4; the D call may be TRBD1 or TRBD2 (6 bases each). V was clipped by 11 bases and J by 3 bases, with 14 bases between them. The CDR3 sequence is 13 residues long.

The chain recombines TRBV9 with TRBJ2-3; D is unresolved. Deletions cut 1 base from V and 0 bases from J, with 12 bases between. Germline V CDR1 and CDR2: SGDLS, YYNGEE. The CDR3 consists of 16 residues. The CDR3: CASSVRSGLSTDTQYF. CDR3 DNA: TGTGCCAGCAGCGTACGGTCAGGTCTTAGCACAGATACGCAGTATTTT. The full variable domain, in which reference TRBV9 and TRBJ2-3 provide the parts outside the CDR3, is DSGVTQTPKHLITATGQRVTLRCSPRSGDLSVYWYQQSLDQGLQFLIQYYNGEERAKGNILERFSAQQFPDLHSELNLSSLELGDSALYFCASSVRSGLSTDTQYFGPGTRLTVL.

This clone was recorded a few times. CDR3 sequence (DNA): TGTGCCAGCAGCAAAGGAGAGGTTACAGCTTATGGCTACACCTTC. Its protein product is CASSKGEVTAYGYTF. The chain uses TRBV21-1 and TRBJ1-2. TRBV21-1 is classified as a pseudogene. The CDR3 loop spans 15 amino acids.

The V and J genes are TRBV5-1 and TRBJ1-1; possibly TRBD1 for D (5 bases). Germline CDR1 SGHRS, CDR2 YFSETQ. CDR3 length: 14 amino acids. The V end was cut by 4 bases, the J end by 5 bases, with 15 bases between. CDR3 bases: TGCGCCAGCAGCCCTGGACACTTCGGGACTGAAGCTTTCTTT. It codes for CASSPGHFGTEAFF.

The chain has TRBV6-6 and TRBJ2-6; a weak D match, TRBD2 (5 bases). CDR3 length: 17 amino acids. V was shortened by 5 bases and J by 0 bases, with 14 bases between the two germline ends. Germline values: CDR1 MNHNY, CDR2 SVGAGI (reference sequence). The DNA for the CDR3 is TGTGCCAGCAGTCGCCAGACGGGAAACTCTGGGGCCAACGTCCTGACTTTC. Translation gives CASSRQTGNSGANVLTF.

This CDR3 reads CASSLARDQPQHF. The CDR3 nucleotides are TGTGCCAGCAGCCTGGCGAGAGATCAGCCCCAGCATTTT. The chain joins TRBV5-6 to TRBJ1-5; D unclear. V was pared by 4 bases and J by 5 bases, with 10 bases between. Per the germline V gene, CDR1 is SGHDT and CDR2 is YYEEEE. This CDR3 is built from 13 residues.

V and J are TRBV2 and TRBJ1-6; tentatively, D is TRBD1 (5 bases). This CDR3 has 15 residues. Germline CDR1 is SNHLY and CDR2 is FYNNEI. The V end lost 2 bases, the J end lost 8 bases, and 13 bases lay between the germline ends. The CDR3 region has the DNA TGTGCCAGCAGTGAAATAGGCGGGGGTGATTCACCCCTCCACTTT. This gives the protein CASSEIGGGDSPLHF.

V is TRBV29-1 and J is TRBJ2-3; D possibly corresponds to TRBD2 (5 bases). The CDR3 runs to 12 residues. The V end was cut by 6 bases, the J end by 3 bases, with 10 bases between. The V gene's germline CDR1 is SQVTM and CDR2 ANQGSEA. The CDR3 region is CSVRPGTDTQYF. In nucleotides, the CDR3 is TGCAGCGTCCGCCCGGGGACAGATACGCAGTATTTT.

The chain employs TRBV4-1 and TRBJ2-7; 9 bases map to TRBD2. Germline trimming cut 0 bases from V and 0 bases from J; bases unmatched to any gene: 3. The CDR3 runs 16 residues. The germline V gene encodes CDR1 MGHRA and CDR2 YSYEKL. The CDR3 DNA sequence: TGCGCCAGCAGCCAAGATGAGCGGGGGGACTCCTACGAGCAGTACTTC. It specifies CASSQDERGDSYEQYF.

This rearrangement joins TRBV24-1 to TRBJ2-2, with D possibly TRBD1 on 6 matching bases. The CDR3 loop spans 16 amino acids. Germline CDR1 reads KGHDR; CDR2 reads SFDVKD. V dropped 5 bases and J dropped 1 base, with 13 bases sitting between them. The CDR3 DNA sequence: TGTGCCACCAGTGTCCGGCAGGGGTGGAACACCGGGGAGCTGTTTTTT. This codes for CATSVRQGWNTGELFF.

The rearrangement uses TRBV13 and TRBJ2-2; no clear D. This CDR3 spans 12 amino acids. Between the trimmed V and J ends, which lost 0 bases and 6 bases, there was a span of 2 bases. CDR1 and CDR2 (germline): PRHDT, FYEKMQ (reference sequence). CDR3 protein: CASSLGPGELFF. The CDR3 nucleotides are TGTGCCAGCAGCTTAGGGCCCGGGGAGCTGTTTTTT.

The CDR3 sequence: CASSPGYAWQVQETQYF. CDR3 in DNA: TGTGCCAGCAGCCCAGGGTATGCATGGCAGGTACAAGAGACCCAGTACTTC. The rearrangement uses TRBV5-8 and TRBJ2-5, with D possibly being TRBD1 (5 bases). There are 17 residues in the CDR3. CDR1 is SGHTS and CDR2 is YDEGEE in the germline V gene. The V end was cut by 4 bases, the J end by 2 bases, with 21 bases between.

V gene TRBV12-5 combines with J gene TRBJ1-1; no clear D. V was cut by 8 bases and J by 5 bases, with 9 bases left in between. The CDR3 is 11 residues long. Germline values: CDR1 LGHNT, CDR2 FRNRAP. The CDR3 DNA follows: TGTGCTAGTCTCTTAACTACTGAAGCTTTCTTT. Its translation: CASLLTTEAFF.

The rearrangement uses TRBV10-1 and TRBJ2-4, with 8 bases lining up with TRBD2. Trimming at V came to 7 bases and at J to 3 bases, leaving 14 bases not matched to a gene. There are 17 residues in the CDR3. Germline CDR1 and CDR2: WNHNN and SYGVQD (reference sequence). In DNA form, the CDR3 reads TGCGCCAGCAACCTCTGTAAGCGGGAGAGAGGCAAAAACATTCAGTACTTC. This gives the protein CASNLCKRERGKNIQYF.

This chain uses TRBV21-1 with TRBJ2-3; the table's TRBD2 call for D was not verified on the DNA. TRBV21-1 is a pseudogene. This CDR3 spans 14 amino acids. The CDR3 spells CATNGRNSTDTQYF. CDR3 coding DNA: TGTGCCACCAACGGGAGGAATAGCACAGATACGCAGTATTTT.

The V gene is TRBV28, the J gene TRBJ2-5, with TRBD2 as a possible D gene (5 bases). The CDR3 sequence is 12 residues long. Deletions cut 2 bases from V and 8 bases from J, with 9 bases between. The germline gives CDR1 MDHEN, CDR2 SYDVKM. CDR3 bases: TGTGCCAGCAGTTTAAATACGGGAACCCAGTACTTC. Its translation is CASSLNTGTQYF.

CDR3 in amino acids: CASSGEETQYF. The CDR3 DNA sequence: TGTGCCAGCAGTGGAGAAGAGACCCAGTACTTC. The chain combines TRBV2 with TRBJ2-5; D is unclear. Germline CDR1 SNHLY, CDR2 FYNNEI. The V and J ends lost 4 bases and 3 bases respectively, with 3 bases between them. The length of the CDR3 is 11 residues.